This T cell receptor (beta chain) originates from a study of Ad26.COV2.S vaccination and SARS-CoV-2 variants listed by TCRdb under 2021. At the level of the whole study: Vaccine-arm donors came from COV1001, a multicentre, randomized, double-blind, placebo-controlled phase I-IIa trial of Ad26.COV2.S in healthy adults. A total of approximately 30 samples were included in the TCR-sequenced set, comprising around 19 Ad26.COV2.S vaccine recipients, 5 placebo recipients and 8 SARS-CoV-2 convalescent individuals. Dosing of Ad26.COV2.S was intramuscular, at either 5x10^10 or 1x10^11 viral particles, delivered as one shot or as two shots spaced 56 days apart. Blinding of investigators to trial group allocation was maintained during experiments and outcome assessment. The specificity and breadth of SARS-CoV-2-reactive T cell receptors after Ad26.COV2.S vaccination were assessed by TCRbeta repertoire sequencing. Trial participants were randomized into five groups of five: low-dose or high-dose Ad26.COV2.S given once or twice, or placebo on both occasions. General conclusions and limits of the study: According to the authors, total T cell responses may have been underestimated by the TCR breadth and depth analyses. Substantial breadth of spike-specific CD8+ and CD4+ T cell responses was reported after vaccination. Vaccine and placebo recipients had comparable non-spike TCR breadth, which fits with the vaccine containing only spike. Ad26.COV2.S recipients had higher spike-specific TCR breadth than placebo recipients (P = 0.0014). The study lacked the statistical power to compare responses across vaccine doses or regimens.

The immunoSEQ Assay was used to sequence TCRbeta CDR3 regions. After extraction, genomic DNA underwent amplification by bias-controlled multiplex PCR, followed by high-throughput sequencing. The original pipeline was this. To quantify the absolute abundance of each unique TCRbeta CDR3 region, sequences were collapsed and filtered. Usable DNA was measured by amplifying reference genes present in all nucleated cells, and TCRbeta template counts were normalized to that usable DNA to estimate T cell fraction. Repertoire TCRs were annotated as SARS-CoV-2-specific by exact matching of V gene, CDR3 amino acid sequence and J gene to a known reactive TCR set. The reference SARS-CoV-2 TCR set was derived from MIRA and filtered for enrichment in COVID-19-positive ImmuneCODE repertoires, a step that removed public or cross-reactive TCRs. Based on the MIRA antigens, annotated TCRs were further analysed at the level of specific ORF or position within ORF. Depth was the summed frequency of annotated unique rearrangements, while breadth was defined as annotated unique rearrangements over total unique productive rearrangements. TCR breadth was compared between groups using two-sided Wilcoxon rank-sum tests. The clones in this table, taken by TCRdb from immuneACCESS, are in-frame only. Not every clone is retained; where verified, under half of the shortfall comes from an unresolved V gene, and the cause of the rest is unknown. V and J calls and clone size follow that table, whereas D and trimming were derived from the DNA. The sample yields 300,000 to 350,000 clones; 75% to 90% were counted once. Roughly 10% of the sample is taken by the ten largest.

With regard to this clone: The antigen it recognizes is unknown. Base quality data are lacking; no much larger clone is found one base away.

The sample's treatment or condition label, decoded: around 19 received Ad26.COV2.S at low or high dose, single or two shots; roughly 5 received placebo; per-sample allocation not given. For vaccine and placebo recipients, repertoires were sequenced using samples collected on day 63 after the first injection. In Cohort 1b, about two dozen adults aged 18-55 years were enrolled at a single site in Boston, USA, between 29 July and 7 August 2020. Ad26.COV2.S was a replication-incompetent adenovirus type 26 vector expressing a prefusion-stabilized SARS-CoV-2 spike protein from the original Wuhan strain. Via the germline V gene, CDR1 is KGHDR and CDR2 SFDVKD. The CDR3 runs 13 amino acids, cysteine and phenylalanine included. Only CDR3 DNA is held: 39 bases, read in frame from base 1. Trimming removed 3 bases from V and 3 bases from J, leaving 8 bases between the germline ends.

This TCR was recovered from a person aged 18 to 65 who received the Ad26.COV2.S COVID-19 vaccine or a placebo. The V gene is TRBV24-1 and the J gene is TRBJ2-7; the D gene is not confidently resolved. The sequencing here drew on peripheral blood, taken in a trial of Ad26.COV2.S vaccine versus placebo. The bases read TGTGCCACCAGTGATCCCACAGACTACGAGCAGTACTTC. This translates into CATSDPTDYEQYF.